The sequence of this T cell receptor beta chain was determined in a study of cytomegalovirus exposure and HLA in healthy donors (dated by TCRdb to 2015 to 2018). As for the study more broadly: According to an earlier analysis of 587 of the donors, 150 million to 200 million T cells yielded some 110 million unique TCR beta sequences and around 280 Gb of sequence data. The number of typed donors differed by locus: 629-630 for A, B, C, DRB1 and DQB1; approximately 520 for DQA1; 606 for DPA1; and around 470 for DPB1. Class I and class II HLA loci were covered by the typing at four-digit resolution. Besides the first cohort of roughly 640 subjects, a separate validation cohort made up of 120 different subjects was used. The study aimed to test whether signatures of past pathogen exposure could be identified by cataloging public T cell receptors. An early release covering roughly 640 HLA-typed donors comprised 300 to 350 gigabases of sequencing data and approximately 80 million unique TCR sequences. Alongside the repertoire data, information on donor age, sex, ethnicity and CMV serostatus was compiled. Of the roughly 430 genotyped donors, around 81% fell in the genetic ancestry cluster associated with self-reported Caucasian donors. To predict cytomegalovirus infection status, the study combined high-throughput TCR immunosequencing, statistical association of individual TCRs with disease status, and machine learning. The study profiled the T cell repertoires of 500 to 800 subjects by immunosequencing and related them to cytomegalovirus serostatus. Among some 400 genotyped donors of the cohort, an average of around 250,000 unique TCR beta nucleotide sequences was sequenced per donor, of which 15% to 20% were non-productive. Every repertoire in the discovery cohort had been generated on one and the same sequencing platform. A later analysis re-examined previously published TCR beta repertoires from about 700 donors and added high-resolution HLA genotyping to investigate patterns of TCR occurrence. An earlier analysis of 587 of the donors used high-throughput TCR beta sequencing to judge whether each TCR beta V gene segment behaved as functional or pseudogenic. Four or five DR-DQ haplotypes were handled as single units for association and clustering, since linkage in the cohort was strong. The later analysis used no new phenotypic data to find candidate immune exposures, relying instead on TCR beta sequences and their occurrence across donors. A later genetic analysis used genome-wide SNP genotypes for about 55% of the 666 donors, treating that subset as a discovery cohort.

The cohort consisted of hundreds of healthy bone marrow donors. At the time of sampling, all cohort members were nominally healthy, though unrecorded immune exposures were likely present. The donor was CMV seropositive and belonged to the group of 250 to 350 seropositive cohort members. A peripheral blood sample was provided by each donor, and peripheral blood mononuclear cells were used for TCR beta sequencing. Genomic DNA was extracted from the blood cell samples with the Qiagen DNeasy Blood Extraction Kit. Receptor amplification or capture employed the immunoSEQ multiplex PCR assay. The multiplex PCR relied on a mix of 60 forward primers for TCR Vbeta segments and 13 reverse primers for TCR Jbeta segments. The CDR3 region of rearranged TCR beta genes was amplified from genomic DNA by a multiplex PCR assay. The amplified TCR beta libraries were sequenced on the Illumina HiSeq System as 87-base-pair reads. On the authors' methods: A later analysis counted about 80 million unique TCR beta chains across the approximately 700 repertoires, and around 9.9 million of these chains were shared by at least two donors. To remove PCR and sequencing errors, raw reads were error-corrected and collapsed into unique sequences using a nearest-neighbor algorithm that merged closely related sequences. V, D and J gene segments were assigned by aligning CDR3 sequences to IMGT reference sequences. Each retained sequence needed at least a six-nucleotide match to both a V gene segment and a J gene segment. Rearrangements were classified as productive when the CDR3 lacked stop codons and remained in frame with V and J, and all other rearrangements were classified as non-productive. Following IMGT convention, CDR3 was defined as the stretch from the second conserved V-encoded cysteine to the conserved J-encoded phenylalanine. Sequences without an unambiguous match to a single V gene segment were excluded from the earlier analysis of about 600 of the donors. In an earlier analysis of about 590 of the donors, a V segment was called functional when productive rearrangements were above 56.7%, and segregating when the standard deviation between donors exceeded 5%. To diagnose cytomegalovirus status from the catalog of TCR beta chain sequences, a statistical classification framework was built. In a later analysis, V and J genes were assigned by comparing TCR nucleotide sequences against IMGT/GENE-DB human TR gene sequences. In a later analysis, CDR3 sequences and most-parsimonious VDJ recombination scenarios were assigned using the TCRdist pipeline. In a later analysis, each TCR beta chain was defined by its CDR3 amino acid sequence together with its V-gene family, and reads without a unique V-gene family were excluded. A later analysis removed several hundred highly shared, low-generation-probability nucleotide sequences to deal with suspected cross-contamination and a sequencing artifact. A later analysis calculated a clonal expansion index for each public chain from normalized within-repertoire ranks of inferred template counts. In a later analysis, generation probabilities were computed with a VDJ recombination model fitted to out-of-frame rearrangements, and the resulting probabilities were checked against IGoR. Hypergeometric tests were used in a later analysis to score TCR-TCR, TCR-HLA and TCR-CMV co-occurrence, with a repertoire-size bias correction applied to the TCR pairs. In a later analysis, false discovery rates were estimated by permuting HLA or CMV assignments 20 times. In a later analysis, co-occurring TCRs were grouped with DBSCAN, and TCRdist sequence similarity was added when clustering was performed within HLA-allele-positive subsets. Repertoires with fewer than 30,000 or more than 120,000 public chains were left out of co-occurrence clustering, as were four to six repertoires with anomalous nucleotide sharing. TCRdb took this table from immuneACCESS and kept in-frame rearrangements with V and J called. Such tables lack part of the clones; where checked against another copy, unresolved V genes explain under half of the gap, and the rest is unexplained. V, J and clone size derive from that table, while D and trimming were established from the DNA sequence. The record for this sample contains approximately 70,000 clones. Roughly 4.7% of the sample rests with the top ten.

V and J are trimmed by 3 bases and 8 bases, and the gene matches miss 12 bases of the junction. Via the germline V gene (reference sequence), CDR1 is GTSNPN and CDR2 SVGIG. Including cysteine and phenylalanine, the CDR3 has 15 amino acids. Just the 45-base CDR3 DNA is kept, in frame starting at base 1. In the case of this clone: Its antigen is unknown.

Broader findings and caveats from the paper: The authors suggested that the approach could potentially be generalized to other disease states and immunological phenotypes. The presence/absence analyses assumed that sequencing depth was roughly uniform across donors, and that assumption may not be true. A later genetic analysis associated a missense DCLRE1C variant with V-gene and J-gene trimming of TCR beta chains, and an independent cohort replicated the association. Because the 87-base-pair reads could not distinguish some IMGT-functional V segments, including TRBV6-2 and TRBV6-3, those segments were excluded. Because counts were too low, approximately 18 rarely observed V segments, including chromosome 9 orphons, were excluded from the earlier analysis of 587 of the donors. According to a later analysis, TCR association rates differed among HLA loci, with DRB1 alleles showing the most associated TCRs and HLA-C alleles showing the fewest. For the cohort, immune exposure information was limited to CMV serostatus. Linkage disequilibrium might explain the correlated functional status among segregating V segments, but an unknown experimental factor could not be excluded. In this cohort, only TCR beta chains were sequenced, and detectable features were limited by the absence of alpha or paired-chain data. Most CMV-associated TCR beta chains appeared to be HLA-restricted in a later analysis, and the HLA associations seemed to be driven largely by CMV exposure. In an earlier analysis of about 600 of the donors, most TCR beta V segments appeared in productive rearrangements about 90% or about 30% of the time, broadly matching IMGT annotations. A further reported finding was that TCR beta sequences accurately predicted the HLA-A and HLA-B alleles for most subjects in the first cohort. At a false discovery rate of 0.05, a later analysis linked roughly 17,000 TCR beta sequences to specific HLA alleles. The study listed approximately 150 TCR beta chains as associated with cytomegalovirus. Three of the identified cytomegalovirus-associated TCR beta chains were confirmed in vitro to be specific for cytomegalovirus antigens. Most TCR sequences were seen in very few donors, while some public TCRs were found in many individuals. Several of the top co-occurrence clusters appeared to be linked to parvovirus B19, influenza, CMV and Epstein-Barr virus, according to a later analysis. Because HLA typing was missing for some donors at each locus, association tests included only the typed subset. When HLA alleles, especially DR and DQ, strongly co-occurred, attributing TCR associations to individual alleles was difficult. The sequencing pipeline was judged likely to have produced a cluster of highly shared sequence variants as a technical artifact. The classifier was reported to diagnose cytomegalovirus status with high specificity and sensitivity in both the original cohort and the validation cohort. According to a later genetic analysis, donors in an Asian-associated ancestry cluster had fewer N-insertions in productive TCRs than the approximately 700-donor mean. A later analysis found that HLA-associated TCR beta chains were more clonally expanded and had lower generation probabilities than equally common non-associated chains.

The sequence came from a middle-aged woman in good health and CMV-seropositive. The specimen sequenced was PBMCs. This chain is built from TRBV30 and TRBJ2-1; 8 central bases correspond to TRBD1. The DNA reads as follows: TGTGCCTGGAGGCGACAGGGGCGCTATACTGATGAGCAGTTCTTC. Translation gives CAWRRQGRYTDEQFF.